This TCR beta chain was recorded in a study of identical twins. Addition of a universal primer site occurred through template switching, and cDNA carried unique molecular identifiers. TCRdb used MiXCR to reprocess the 5' RACE reads, holding one entry per CDR3 protein. Of approximately 530,000 distinct CDR3 sequences in the sample, 20% to 25% are singletons; the top ten hold 0.48%. Germline loops: CDR1 MDHEN, CDR2 SYDVKM. V shed 3 bases and J shed 2 bases, with 9 bases lying between them. This CDR3 has 14 amino acids. In addition, the sample was reused for a study of yellow fever vaccine responses in identical twins. According to that study: A vaccine T cell response that seemed partly convergent and partly personalized was reported in twins.

Sequencing was carried out using CD4+ T cells sorted from blood. The clonotype comes from a woman between 18 and 30 years old in good health. The V call is TRBV28, the J call TRBJ2-3; no reliable D call. CDR3 coding DNA: TGTGCCAGCAGTTTGGGTTATCACACAGATACGCAGTATTTT. It codes for CASSLGYHTDTQYF. Combining the CDR3 with reference TRBV28 and TRBJ2-3 gives the whole variable domain DVKVTQSSRYLVKRTGEKVFLECVQDMDHENMFWYRQDPGLGLRLIYFSYDVKMKEKGDIPEGYSVSREKKERFSLILESASTNQTSMYLCASSLGYHTDTQYFGPGTRLTVL.